This T cell receptor (beta chain) was captured in a study of shared clonotypes between healthy human individuals. General study points: The study sampled only blood, and tissue repertoires likely differ.

Measured with immunoSEQ multiplex PCR; TCRdb has only the in-frame clones, and not every one. The repertoire holds about 2.1 million clones, with under 95% as singletons. Positively selected for CCR7, the CD45RO-negative cells used as naive CD8 cells excluded terminally differentiated effector memory CD45RA+ cells. Germline V gene lookup returns CDR1 SEHNR and CDR2 FQNEAQ (reference sequence). CDR3 length: 15 amino acids. V dropped 5 bases and J dropped 0; count of bases not matched to a gene: 6. Remarks on this clone: Its antigen is as yet unknown.

Material for sequencing was naive CD8+ T cells from PBMCs. This receptor was identified in a man younger than 35 in good health. Some clones in this sample may be carry-over from other donors' samples. The rearrangement uses TRBV7-9 and TRBJ2-7; 8 bases are a match to TRBD2. CDR3 loop: CASSTLAGSSYEQYF. For the CDR3, the DNA is TGTGCCAGCAGCACTTTAGCGGGAAGCTCCTACGAGCAGTACTTC. Based on the CDR3 plus reference TRBV7-9 and TRBJ2-7, the full variable domain is DTGVSQNPRHKITKRGQNVTFRCDPISEHNRLYWYRQTLGQGPEFLTYFQNEAQLEKSRLLSDRFSAERPKGSFSTLEIQRTEQGDSAMYLCASSTLAGSSYEQYFGPGTRLTVT.